The text below deals with one TCR beta chain. In the authors' methods: Estimated nucleated cell counts came from reference gene primer amplification. TCRdb keeps only in-frame clones here, not all; method: immunoSEQ multiplex PCR. The V and J calls and the clone size are those of that table, but D and trimming were determined from the DNA. The sample includes about 170,000 clones, approximately 95% of them seen just once. Looked up from germline, CDR1 is LGHDT and CDR2 is YNNKEL (reference sequence). This CDR3 has 24 amino acids. V was pared by 4 bases and J by 7 bases, with 39 bases of the junction left unmatched. These data are taken from a study of blood T cell repertoires in COVID-19.

The chain recombines TRBV3-1 (or the pseudogene TRBV3-2) with TRBJ1-2; TRBD1 aligns across 7 bases. The specimen sequenced was peripheral blood. The receptor comes from a woman in her forties or fifties with acute or convalescent COVID-19. CDR3 bases: TGTGCCAGCAGCCGTTTCATAAGGGGGCATCATATATCTATAAGATCCGAATTGGGTTCTGGCTACACCTTC. This translates into CASSRFIRGHHISIRSELGSGYTF.